This is a list of T cell receptor beta chains from one sample in a study of T cells in tumors after PD-1 blockade. Data came from immunoSEQ multiplex PCR; TCRdb stores just in-frame clones and leaves some out. Of almost 35,000 clones in the sample, 55% to 80% were seen once. The specimen comprised PBMCs, sampled after anti-PD-1 treatment. The receptors here all came from a human donor with basal cell carcinoma. CDR3s include the opening cysteine and the closing phenylalanine or tryptophan. The D gene is left open where the match is weak. Some rows have no size entry. The others give once, few or many, or a class for an expanded clone.

>TRBD1|-|TRBJ2-7|TRBV9|15
TGTGCCAGCAGCCCCCAAGGGACAGGGGTCGACGAGCAGTACTTC
CASSPQGTGVDEQYF
>-|few|TRBJ1-5|TRBV14|16
TGTGCCAGCAGCCAAGAAGGCAGGGCGAAAGGTCAGCCCCAGCATTTT
CASSQEGRAKGQPQHF
>-|few|TRBJ2-1|TRBV7-6|18
TGTGCCAGCAGCTTAAGGGGTAGCGGTGGAAGCTCCTACAATGAGCAGTTCTTC
CASSLRGSGGSSYNEQFF
>TRBD1|few|TRBJ2-7|TRBV5-4|13
TGTGCCAGCAGCTCGTCCTCCGGGACAGAGACGTACTTC
CASSSSSGTETYF
>-|once|TRBJ1-1|TRBV7-2|13
TGTGCCAGCAAGCCCCCCAGGGAGAGTGAAGCTTTCTTT
CASKPPRESEAFF
>-|-|TRBJ1-4|TRBV5-1|15
TGCGCCAGCAGCTCTGGGGAGGGATTAGAGGAAAAACTGTTTTTT
CASSSGEGLEEKLFF
>-|many|TRBJ2-7|TRBV24-1|13
TGTGCCACCGGAACCAGGGGATCCGTCGAGCAGTACTTC
CATGTRGSVEQYF
>-|-|TRBJ1-1|TRBV28|16
TGTGCCAGCAGTCTCCCCCCGGGCCCTAAGAACACTGAAGCTTTCTTT
CASSLPPGPKNTEAFF
>-|-|TRBJ1-2|TRBV5-6|14
TGTGCCAGCAGCTTGGATCCTCTTTCCTATGGCTACACCTTC
CASSLDPLSYGYTF
>-|many|TRBJ2-7|TRBV20-1|11
TGCAGTGCTAGAACTTCCTACGAGCAGTACTTC
CSARTSYEQYF
>-|-|TRBJ2-3|TRBV10-3|14
TGTGCCATCAGTGCCGGGGGGCGCACAGATACGCAGTATTTT
CAISAGGRTDTQYF
>-|-|TRBJ1-4|TRBV19|13
TGTGCCAGTAGTATCAGCAGGGGCGAAAAACTGTTTTTT
CASSISRGEKLFF
>-|-|TRBJ1-1|TRBV14|15
TGTGCCAGCAGCCAGGCAGGACTCGGAGGCACTGAAGCTTTCTTT
CASSQAGLGGTEAFF
>TRBD1|-|TRBJ1-1|TRBV5-6|19
TGTGCCAGCAGCTTGATACCCCGGGACAGGATCTGGAGTGGCACTGAAGCTTTCTTT
CASSLIPRDRIWSGTEAFF
>-|-|TRBJ1-2|TRBV14|12
TGTGCCAGCAGCCAAGATTGGCGAGGCTACACCTTC
CASSQDWRGYTF
>-|medium-sized|TRBJ2-7|TRBV6-6|13
TGTGCCAGCAGAAATCCGACATCCTACGAGCAGTACTTC
CASRNPTSYEQYF
>TRBD2|few|TRBJ2-7|TRBV7-2|15
TGTGCCAGCAGCCCCCTGTGGAGCGGGGCCTACGAGCAGTACTTC
CASSPLWSGAYEQYF
>-|-|TRBJ2-5|TRBV5-1|14
TGCGCCAGCAGCTTGACAGGACTCACGGAGACCCAGTACTTC
CASSLTGLTETQYF
>-|-|TRBJ2-5|TRBV7-8|13
TGTGCCAGCAGCCGCACGGACCTTCTCATGATGTACTTC
CASSRTDLLMMYF
>TRBD2|-|TRBJ2-6|TRBV4-2|19
TGTGCCAGCACCAAAGAAGCGGGGAACTCATACTCTGGGGCCAACGTCCTGACTTTC
CASTKEAGNSYSGANVLTF
>-|-|TRBJ2-1|TRBV7-9|16
TGTGCCAGCAGCTTAAGTACAGTCGGTAGTCGAAATGAGCAGTTCTTC
CASSLSTVGSRNEQFF
>-|-|TRBJ2-3|TRBV5-1|13
TGCGCCAGCAGTCTCGGCGGGGCAGATACGCAGTATTTT
CASSLGGADTQYF
>TRBD1|-|TRBJ1-5|TRBV19|13
TGTGCCAGTACCCCGGACAGGGATCAGCCCCAGCATTTT
CASTPDRDQPQHF
>TRBD2|-|TRBJ2-2|TRBV24-1|19
TGTGCCACCAGTGACTTCCCCGCTAGCGGGGGGATGAGCACCGGGGAGCTGTTTTTT
CATSDFPASGGMSTGELFF
>TRBD1|-|TRBJ1-3|TRBV7-2|18
TGTGCCAGCAGCTTAGCGCTGACAGGGGGCAACTCTGGAAACACCATATATTTT
CASSLALTGGNSGNTIYF
>-|medium-sized|TRBJ2-1|TRBV13|17
TGTGCCAGCAGCTTAGTAGAGCGCTTTGGTTCCTACAATGAGCAGTTCTTC
CASSLVERFGSYNEQFF
>-|-|TRBJ2-6|TRBV6-2/TRBV6-3|17
TGTGCCAGCAGTTACCTCTCGCGTCGGGCTGGGGCCAACGTCCTGACTTTC
CASSYLSRRAGANVLTF
>TRBD2|-|TRBJ2-1|TRBV29-1|14
TGCAGCGTTGAGACTAGCGGGCTCTACAATGAGCAGTTCTTC
CSVETSGLYNEQFF
>TRBD1|-|TRBJ2-1|TRBV6-2/TRBV6-3|15
TGTGCCAGCAGTAGAGAGGGGGCTAGCTACAATGAGCAGTTCTTC
CASSREGASYNEQFF
>-|-|TRBJ2-7|TRBV7-9|13
TGTGCCAGCAGCTTAGGTGGGGGCGGAGAGCAGTACTTC
CASSLGGGGEQYF
>-|-|TRBJ2-3|TRBV7-2|15
TGTGCCAGCAGCCTCAGCCCCGGGATCACAGATACGCAGTATTTT
CASSLSPGITDTQYF
>TRBD1|-|TRBJ2-3|TRBV7-9|15
TGTGCCAGCAGCTACGACAGGGCCCCCACAGATACGCAGTATTTT
CASSYDRAPTDTQYF
>TRBD1|-|TRBJ1-3|TRBV28|14
TGTGCCAGCACCGGGACAGCCTCTGGAAACACCATATATTTT
CASTGTASGNTIYF
>-|once|TRBJ1-1|TRBV3-1/TRBV3-2|13
TGTGCCAGCAGCCGGGAGGGTCGAACTGAAGCTTTCTTT
CASSREGRTEAFF
>-|few|TRBJ1-5|TRBV25-1|15
TGTGCCAGCAGTGAATCGCAGGGTACGAATCAGCCCCAGCATTTT
CASSESQGTNQPQHF
>TRBD1|-|TRBJ1-5|TRBV28|15
TGTGCCAGCAGTTTAACAGGGGGCTACGATCAGCCCCAGCATTTT
CASSLTGGYDQPQHF
>-|many|TRBJ1-5|TRBV5-4|15
TGTGCCAGCAGCTTGGCGGGTTGGCGGGCCCAGCCCCAGCATTTT
CASSLAGWRAQPQHF
>-|-|TRBJ1-1|TRBV7-2|14
TGTGCCAGCAGCTTAATGGCAGTGAACACTGAAGCTTTCTTT
CASSLMAVNTEAFF
>-|-|TRBJ2-6|TRBV11-3|17
TGTGCCAGCAGCTCGGCAGGACAGACCCCCGGGGCCAACGTCCTGACTTTC
CASSSAGQTPGANVLTF
>-|-|TRBJ1-2|TRBV6-5|12
TGTGCCAGCAAGCAGGGCCAATATGGCTACACCTTC
CASKQGQYGYTF
>-|-|TRBJ1-5|TRBV25-1|15
TGTGCCAGCAGTGAATCAGGGAATGGGGATCAGCCCCAGCATTTT
CASSESGNGDQPQHF
>-|-|TRBJ2-1|TRBV15|14
TGTGCCACCAGCAAACTTTCTAGCCTCGATGAGCAGTTCTTC
CATSKLSSLDEQFF
>-|-|TRBJ2-2|TRBV23-1|12
TGCGCCAGCAAATCTCGCACCGGGGAGCTGTTTTTT
CASKSRTGELFF
>TRBD1|-|TRBJ2-5|TRBV5-3|15
TGTGCCAGAAGCTTGGTCGGACAGGGGTTGATGGCCCAGTACTTC
CARSLVGQGLMAQYF
>-|few|TRBJ2-3|TRBV3-1/TRBV3-2|12
TGTGCCAGCAGCCAATTCGGGGATACGCAGTATTTT
CASSQFGDTQYF